The clone carrying this T cell receptor (beta chain) occurred a few times. The data originate from a study of T cells in Graves' hyperthyroidism and ophthalmopathy. The wider study: Peripheral blood samples were taken at initial diagnosis, prior to any treatment.

From RNA transcripts, TCR beta CDR3 regions were amplified. The TCR CDR3 first-round RT-PCR relied on the HTBI primer set. TCRdb redid the calling of the multiplex PCR reads with MiXCR, one entry per CDR3 protein. The sample comprises more than 500,000 distinct CDR3 sequences, about 16% of which are singletons, and around 28% rests with the top ten. CDR1 is MNHNS, CDR2 SASEGT, per germline. The V gene lost 5 bases and the J gene lost 0 bases, with 6 bases spanning the gap. The CDR3 is made up of 13 amino acids. This TCR came from a woman aged 25 to 39 with Graves' ophthalmopathy. This chain connects TRBV6-1 to TRBJ2-3; the D is unclear. Sequencing was done on a sample of blood. CDR3 sequence reads: CASSRYSTDTQYF. CDR3 DNA sequence: TGTGCCAGCAGTAGATATAGCACAGATACGCAGTATTTT.